The sequence of this TCR beta chain was determined in a study of T-cell reconstitution after alpha-beta-depleted transplantation in children. General observations from the study: Several patients had high TCRbeta diversity at day 60; it came from surviving recipient T cells and thymic progenitors. About two months after transplant, alpha-beta T cells reportedly came from several hundred expanded graft clones. T cells produced anew were the main source of T-cell counts and diversity one year after transplant.

This clonotype was seen ten or more times. Its antigen is unknown. The CDR3 runs 16 residues. Germline trimming cut 5 bases from V and 2 bases from J; bases unmatched to any gene: 6. As it was prepared, the TCRbeta library received unique molecular identifiers. TCRdb redid the calling of the PCR reads with MiXCR, one entry per CDR3 protein. The sample shows almost 500,000 distinct CDR3 sequences, 10% to 13% of them seen only once. This TCR came from a child aged 2 to 10 with inherited bone marrow failure, due to receive a stem cell transplant. Material: PBMCs, obtained before TCRalphabeta/CD19-depleted stem cell transplant. The V call is TRBV12-3 or TRBV12-4, the J call TRBJ2-2, with 9 bases matching TRBD2. CDR3 DNA: TGTGCCAGCAGTCCCCGGACTAGCGTCAACACCGGGGAGCTGTTTTTT. This codes for CASSPRTSVNTGELFF.